Each of the 13 T cell receptor beta chains below was sequenced from the same sample in a study of preoperative IRX-2 immunotherapy in early breast cancer. Generated by immunoSEQ multiplex PCR, the TCRdb table keeps only in-frame clones and is missing some. The sample contains some 840 clones, 65% to 75% of which appear only once. Treatment here: preoperative locoregional IRX-2 cytokine immunotherapy. The source was tumor tissue, collected after IRX-2 immunotherapy. The source is a human donor with breast cancer.

This chain joins TRBV11-3 and TRBJ2-2; weak D call: TRBD2 (6 bases). The CDR3 contains 15 residues. V lost 2 bases and J 4 bases, leaving 11 bases between the germline ends. The germline V gene encodes CDR1 SGHNT and CDR2 YENEEA. This CDR3 reads CASSLQLSGTGELFF. Here the CDR3 DNA reads TGTGCCAGCAGCTTACAGCTTAGCGGCACCGGGGAGCTGTTTTTT.

V and J are TRBV6-7 and TRBJ2-7; 7 nucleotides line up with TRBD2. TRBV6-7 is labeled an ORF, and its function is uncertain. CDR3 length equals 14 residues. V lost 3 bases to trimming and J lost 3 bases; unmatched junction nucleotides: 5. The CDR3 is CASSYTSALYEQYF. The CDR3 DNA follows: TGTGCCAGCAGTTATACTAGCGCTCTCTACGAGCAGTACTTC.

V is TRBV11-3 and J is TRBJ2-7; 7 bases align to TRBD2. CDR1 is SGHNT, CDR2 YENEEA, per germline. V was clipped by 7 bases and J by 2 bases; unmatched bases: 14. The CDR3 covers 16 residues. The CDR3 DNA is TGTGCCAGCACCCCTTGGGGCAGCGGGGAAACCTACGAGCAGTACTTC. Its protein is CASTPWGSGETYEQYF.

The chain links TRBV19 to TRBJ2-3, with 8 nucleotides matching TRBD2. The CDR3 contains 14 residues. The germline V gene encodes CDR1 LNHDA and CDR2 SQIVND (reference sequence). The ends lost 6 bases at V and 5 bases at J; junction bases unmatched: 7. This chain's CDR3 is CASRRAGVVDTQYF. The CDR3 DNA reads as TGTGCCAGTAGGCGAGCGGGAGTAGTAGATACGCAGTATTTT. Variable domain in full (rest from reference TRBV19 and TRBJ2-3): DGGITQSPKYLFRKEGQNVTLSCEQNLNHDAMYWYRQDPGQGLRLIYYSQIVNDFQKGDIAEGYSVSREKKESFPLTVTSAQKNPTAFYLCASRRAGVVDTQYFGPGTRLTVL.

The rearrangement links TRBV11-3 to TRBJ1-1; 7 bases are shared with TRBD1. The V gene's germline CDR1 is SGHNT and CDR2 YENEEA. This CDR3 spans 14 amino acids. After removal of 3 bases from V and 0 bases from J, the junction contained 1 base not matched to a gene. This chain's CDR3 is CASSLGQLNTEAFF. The CDR3 DNA follows: TGTGCCAGCAGCTTGGGACAGTTGAACACTGAAGCTTTCTTT. Looking up the rest from reference TRBV11-3 and TRBJ1-1 gives the full variable domain: EAGVVQSPRYKIIEKKQPVAFWCNPISGHNTLYWYLQNLGQGPELLIRYENEEAVDDSQLPKDRFSAERLKGVDSTLKIQPAELGDSAVYLCASSLGQLNTEAFFGQGTRLTVV.

V usage is TRBV10-2 and J usage is TRBJ1-5, with D uncertain. The CDR3 is 15 amino acids. The germline V gene encodes CDR1 WSHSY and CDR2 SAAADI. V was pared by 2 bases and J by 0 bases, with 8 bases between. The DNA for the CDR3 is TGCGCCAGCAGTGAGGCGGGATATAGCAATCAGCCCCAGCATTTT. Translating it yields CASSEAGYSNQPQHF.

This clone has just one count. J is TRBJ2-7 and V is TRBV30, with TRBD2 as a possible D gene (6 bases). V lost 1 base to trimming and J lost 4 bases, with 20 bases between them. The germline V gene has CDR1 GTSNPN and CDR2 SVGIG (reference sequence). The length of the CDR3 is 16 residues. The CDR3 is CAWSAATGGGVYEQYF. The DNA of the CDR3 is TGTGCCTGGAGTGCCGCGACCGGAGGCGGGGTATACGAGCAGTACTTC.

The chain combines TRBV6-8 with TRBJ2-7; tentative D call: TRBD1 (5 bases). Between the trimmed V and J ends, which lost 8 bases and 3 bases, there was a span of 14 bases. This CDR3 is built from 13 residues. Germline V gene sequence: CDR1 MNHGY, CDR2 SAAAGT. The CDR3 bases are TGTGCCAGCCAGGGAAATAACGTCTACGAGCAGTACTTC. Its translation: CASQGNNVYEQYF.

The genes are TRBV7-2 and TRBJ2-2; D not resolved. Germline V gives CDR1 SGHTA, CDR2 FQGNSA. The CDR3 has 13 amino acids. Trimming removed 1 base from V and 6 bases from J, with 6 bases in between. The chain's CDR3 is CASSLGPPGELFF. DNA of the CDR3: TGTGCCAGCAGCTTAGGACCACCCGGGGAGCTGTTTTTT.

This clone was observed a handful of times. The chain has TRBV11-3 and TRBJ2-1; D may match TRBD1 or TRBD2 (5 bases each). There are 16 residues in the CDR3. In germline, CDR1 is SGHNT, CDR2 YENEEA. Trimming removed 5 bases from V and 8 bases from J, with 22 bases in between. CDR3 sequence: CASSPGKGLVIDEQFF. The CDR3 DNA is TGTGCCAGCAGCCCCGGGAAGGGGCTAGTTATCGATGAGCAGTTCTTC.

The rearrangement uses TRBV18 and TRBJ2-7, with TRBD1 identical over 9 bases. With 3 bases clipped from V and 5 bases from J, the junction kept 14 bases outside the gene matches. This CDR3 comprises 17 residues. CDR1 KGHSH and CDR2 LQKENI come from the germline V gene. The CDR3 spells CASSPQPPGQGGNEQYF. In DNA, the CDR3 is TGTGCCAGCTCACCCCAACCTCCGGGACAGGGAGGGAACGAGCAGTACTTC.

This clone was counted between two and nine times. The chain combines TRBV6-8 with TRBJ1-4; 9 bases agree with TRBD1. This CDR3 contains 17 residues. After removal of 5 bases from V and 0 bases from J, the junction contained 7 bases not matched to a gene. The germline V gene encodes CDR1 MNHGY and CDR2 SAAAGT. DNA of the CDR3: TGTGCCAGCAGTCCCCGCGACAGGGGGACAACTAATGAAAAACTGTTTTTT. The encoded protein is CASSPRDRGTTNEKLFF.

V and J are TRBV6-8 and TRBJ2-5; D possibly uses TRBD1 or TRBD2 (5 bases each). This CDR3 has 12 amino acids. The germline CDR1 and CDR2 sequences are MNHGY and SAAAGT. The germline V and J ends were trimmed by 10 bases and 5 bases, with 14 bases remaining between them. For the CDR3, the DNA is TGTGCCATCGGGGAGTGGGGGGAGACCCAGTACTTC. It codes for CAIGEWGETQYF.